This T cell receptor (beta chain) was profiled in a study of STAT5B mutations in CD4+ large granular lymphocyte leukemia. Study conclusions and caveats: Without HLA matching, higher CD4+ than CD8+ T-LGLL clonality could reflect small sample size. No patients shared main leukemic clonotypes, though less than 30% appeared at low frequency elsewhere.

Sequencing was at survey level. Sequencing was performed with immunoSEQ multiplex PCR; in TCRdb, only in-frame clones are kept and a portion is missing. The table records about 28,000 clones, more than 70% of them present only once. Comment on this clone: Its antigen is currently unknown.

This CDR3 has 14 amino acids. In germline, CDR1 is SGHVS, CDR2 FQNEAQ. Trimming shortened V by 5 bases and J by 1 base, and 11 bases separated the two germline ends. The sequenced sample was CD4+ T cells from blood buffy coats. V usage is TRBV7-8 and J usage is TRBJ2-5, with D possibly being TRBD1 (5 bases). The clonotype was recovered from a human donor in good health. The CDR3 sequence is CASSRTDSQETQYF. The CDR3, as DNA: TGTGCCAGCAGCCGTACCGACAGCCAAGAGACCCAGTACTTC.